The sequence of this TCR beta chain was determined in a study of blood T cell repertoires in COVID-19. Study background: Samples of COVID-19 (acute and convalescent) were obtained from the United States, Italy and Spain. Nucleic acid was either cDNA or gDNA, and it came from T cells, B-cell-depleted T cells, or PBMCs.

There are 15 residues in the CDR3. Trimming cost V 1 base and J 6 bases; bases outside gene matches: 8. Germline CDR1 and CDR2: MNHEY and SMNVEV (reference sequence). Using immunoSEQ multiplex PCR, the repertoire was profiled, and TCRdb retains in-frame clones only, with some absent. Found here are about 480,000 clones, 88% of them singletons; the top ten hold 1.5% to 2%. Individuals drawn from 20 to 30 US areas were roughly 18 to 89 years old. The TCR was taken from a woman in her thirties or forties who had recovered from COVID-19. The gene calls are TRBV27 and TRBJ1-1; 7 bases map to TRBD1. The sequenced sample was PBMCs or T cells enriched from blood (not recorded which). CDR3 DNA: TGTGCCAGCAGTTTATGGGCGACAGGGACTTCTGAAGCTTTCTTT. Protein: CASSLWATGTSEAFF.